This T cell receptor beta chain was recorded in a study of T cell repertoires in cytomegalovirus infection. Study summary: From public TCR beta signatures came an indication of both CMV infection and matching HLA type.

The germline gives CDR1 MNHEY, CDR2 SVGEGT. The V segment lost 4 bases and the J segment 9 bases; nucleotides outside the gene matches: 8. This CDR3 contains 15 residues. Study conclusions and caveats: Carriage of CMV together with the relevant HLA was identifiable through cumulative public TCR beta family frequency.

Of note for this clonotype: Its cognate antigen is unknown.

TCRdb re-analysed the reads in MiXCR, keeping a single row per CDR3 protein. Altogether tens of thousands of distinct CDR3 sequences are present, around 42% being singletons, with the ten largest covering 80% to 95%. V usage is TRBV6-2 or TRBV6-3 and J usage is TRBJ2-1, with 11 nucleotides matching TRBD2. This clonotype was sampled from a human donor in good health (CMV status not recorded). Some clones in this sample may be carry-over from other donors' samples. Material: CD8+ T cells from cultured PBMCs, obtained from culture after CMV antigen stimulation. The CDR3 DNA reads TGTGCCAGCAGTTGGCTTAGCGGGGGGGCTGCTGAGCAGTTCTTC. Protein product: CASSWLSGGAAEQFF.